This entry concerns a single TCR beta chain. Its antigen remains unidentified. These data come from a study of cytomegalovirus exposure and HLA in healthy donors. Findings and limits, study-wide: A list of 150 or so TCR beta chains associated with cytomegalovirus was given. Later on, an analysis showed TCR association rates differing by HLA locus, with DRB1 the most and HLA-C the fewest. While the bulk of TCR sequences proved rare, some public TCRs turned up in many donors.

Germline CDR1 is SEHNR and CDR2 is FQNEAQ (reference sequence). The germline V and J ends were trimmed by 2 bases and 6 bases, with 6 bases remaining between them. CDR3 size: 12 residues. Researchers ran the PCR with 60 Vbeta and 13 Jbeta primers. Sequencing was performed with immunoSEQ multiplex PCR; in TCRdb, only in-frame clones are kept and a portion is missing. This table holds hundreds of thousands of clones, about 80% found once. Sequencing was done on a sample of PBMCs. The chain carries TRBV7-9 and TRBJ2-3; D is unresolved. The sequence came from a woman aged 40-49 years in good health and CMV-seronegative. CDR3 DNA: TGTGCCAGCAGCTTACATTTGGATACGCAGTATTTT. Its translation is CASSLHLDTQYF.